This T cell receptor (beta chain) was sequenced in a study of cytomegalovirus exposure and HLA in healthy donors. Study-wide results and limits: Donors belonging to an Asian-associated ancestry cluster reportedly showed fewer N-insertions in productive TCRs than the approximately 670-donor mean, according to what a later analysis found.

The PCR was carried out with 60 Vbeta primers and 13 Jbeta primers. The table came from immunoSEQ multiplex PCR; TCRdb's copy has only in-frame clones and leaves some out. Of tens of thousands of clones in the sample, about two thirds were seen once. The CDR3 runs to 12 residues. Germline V gives CDR1 KGHSH, CDR2 LQKENI. The V and J ends lost 3 bases and 6 bases respectively, with 9 bases between them. About this clone itself: What it binds is unknown.

This sequence was found in a woman in her forties in good health and CMV-seropositive. Sequencing was done on a sample of PBMCs. The J gene is TRBJ2-7, the V gene TRBV18, with a tentative D call TRBD1 (6 bases). CDR3 loop: CASSPQGFEQYF. CDR3 bases: TGTGCCAGCTCACCTCAGGGGTTCGAGCAGTACTTC.